Only a few counts were recorded for the clone carrying this T cell receptor (beta chain). No conserved phenylalanine or tryptophan ends this CDR3, so it is likely a read error. This sample was taken from a study of T cells in Graves' hyperthyroidism and ophthalmopathy. The CDR3 runs 11 residues. Trimming took 3 bases from V and 6 from J, leaving 2 bases between them. Germline CDR1 reads SGHDN; CDR2 reads FVKESK. Researchers took RNA transcripts and amplified the TCR beta CDR3 regions from them. The TCR CDR3 first-round RT-PCR relied on the HTBI primer set. TCRdb itself ran the multiplex PCR reads through MiXCR, one entry per CDR3 protein. The sample shows hundreds of thousands of distinct CDR3 sequences, 11% to 15% of them seen only once.

This receptor was identified in a young woman with Graves' hyperthyroidism. Sequenced: blood. The genes are TRBV14 and TRBJ2-2; D ambiguous. The CDR3 DNA sequence: TGTGCCAGCAGCCACCCCGGGGAGCTGTTTCTT. Its protein is CASSHPGELFL.